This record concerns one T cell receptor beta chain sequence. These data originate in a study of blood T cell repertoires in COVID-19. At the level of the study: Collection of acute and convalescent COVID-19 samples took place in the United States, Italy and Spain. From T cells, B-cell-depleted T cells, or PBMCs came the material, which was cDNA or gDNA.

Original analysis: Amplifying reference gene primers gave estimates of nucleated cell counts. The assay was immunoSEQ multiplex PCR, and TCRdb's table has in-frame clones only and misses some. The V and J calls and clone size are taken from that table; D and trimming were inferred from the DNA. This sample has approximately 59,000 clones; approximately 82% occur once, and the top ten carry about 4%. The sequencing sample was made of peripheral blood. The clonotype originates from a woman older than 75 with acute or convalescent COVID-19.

The CDR3 region has the DNA TGTGCCAGCAGACCCGACAGAAGCAATCAGCCCCAGCATTTT. It translates to CASRPDRSNQPQHF. V gene TRBV6-5 combines with J gene TRBJ1-5; D perhaps matches TRBD1 (5 bases). V gave up 6 bases and J gave up 1 base, with 10 bases separating them. This CDR3 comprises 14 residues. Looked up from germline, CDR1 is MNHEY and CDR2 is SVGAGI.